A selection of T cell receptor beta chains follows, all from one sample in a study of CD8 T cells in Susac syndrome. TCRdb itself ran the immunoSEQ multiplex PCR reads through MiXCR, one entry per CDR3 protein. The top ten hold just over 0.13% of the sample, which has about 160,000 distinct CDR3 sequences, approximately 92% seen once. The sample consisted of CD4+ T cells from PBMCs. The source of these receptors is a human donor in good health. Both conserved end residues are part of each CDR3. D genes are given only for firm matches. Size tells how often a clone was seen (once, few, many) or the class of an expanded clone, and some rows leave it out.

>TRBD1|TRBJ2-3|NA|TRBV29-1
CSVKAGGADTQYF
TGCAGCGTTAAGGCAGGGGGCGCAGATACGCAGTATTTT
>NA|TRBJ2-7|once|TRBV5-1
CASSLGSNYEQYF
TGCGCCAGCAGCTTGGGAAGTAACTACGAGCAGTACTTC
>TRBD2|TRBJ2-5|once|TRBV20-1
CSARNPSGGVETQYF
TGCAGTGCTCGGAACCCTAGCGGGGGGGTGGAGACCCAGTACTTC
>NA|TRBJ2-5|NA|TRBV20-1
CSARVMEKTQYF
TGCAGTGCTAGAGTAATGGAAAAGACCCAGTACTTC
>TRBD1|TRBJ2-7|NA|TRBV12-3/TRBV12-4
CASSPRDSLYEQYF
TGTGCCAGCAGTCCGAGGGACAGCCTCTACGAGCAGTACTTC
>NA|TRBJ1-2|NA|TRBV9
CASSVRGHGYTF
TGTGCCAGCAGCGTCCGGGGGCATGGCTACACCTTC
>NA|TRBJ1-1|NA|TRBV30
CAWSEGSRAFF
TGTGCCTGGAGCGAAGGGTCGCGAGCTTTCTTT
>NA|TRBJ1-4|NA|TRBV20-1
CSASFQDNEKLFF
TGCAGTGCTAGTTTTCAAGATAATGAAAAACTGTTTTTT
>TRBD2|TRBJ2-1|NA|TRBV3-1
CASSSPGTSSHEQFF
TGTGCCAGCAGCTCCCCCGGGACTAGCTCACATGAGCAGTTCTTC
>NA|TRBJ2-5|NA|TRBV18
CASSPGISQGTQYF
TGTGCCAGCTCACCCGGCATCAGCCAAGGGACCCAGTACTTC
>NA|TRBJ1-2|NA|TRBV12-3/TRBV12-4
CASSLWGGYGYTF
TGTGCCAGCAGCCTTTGGGGGGGCTATGGCTACACCTTC
>NA|TRBJ1-3|NA|TRBV7-2
CASSYLTGSGNTIYF
TGTGCCAGCAGCTATCTGACAGGCTCTGGAAACACCATATATTTT
>TRBD1|TRBJ2-2|NA|TRBV6-1
CASSSTGAGTGELFF
TGTGCCAGCAGCTCGACAGGGGCCGGCACCGGGGAGCTGTTTTTT
>NA|TRBJ2-2|NA|TRBV7-9
CASSPLQGWGTGELFF
TGTGCCAGCAGCCCTCTACAGGGATGGGGAACCGGGGAGCTGTTTTTT
>NA|TRBJ1-2|NA|TRBV13
CASSSDRANYGYTF
TGTGCCAGCAGCTCGGACAGAGCTAACTATGGCTACACCTTC
>NA|TRBJ1-1|NA|TRBV3-1
CASSQGQLEAFF
TGTGCCAGCAGCCAAGGACAGCTGGAAGCTTTCTTT
>NA|TRBJ2-5|NA|TRBV3-1
CASSQTAQETQYF
TGTGCCAGCAGCCAGACAGCGCAAGAGACCCAGTACTTC
>NA|TRBJ1-3|NA|TRBV10-3
CAIRMGVGNTIYF
TGTGCCATCAGGATGGGGGTTGGAAACACCATATATTTT
>NA|TRBJ2-1|NA|TRBV5-8
CASSPAGGLRLYNEQFF
TGTGCCAGCAGCCCGGCGGGTGGACTACGACTCTACAATGAGCAGTTCTTC
>TRBD2|TRBJ2-3|NA|TRBV19
CASSPGGWQTDTQYF
TGTGCCAGTAGTCCGGGGGGTTGGCAGACAGATACGCAGTATTTT
>TRBD1|TRBJ1-6|NA|TRBV3-1
CASSRQGAESPLHF
TGTGCCAGCAGCCGACAGGGAGCGGAGTCACCCCTCCACTTT
>NA|TRBJ2-2|NA|TRBV11-2
CASSLLPLTGELFF
TGTGCCAGCAGCTTACTACCCCTCACCGGGGAGCTGTTTTTT
>NA|TRBJ1-1|NA|TRBV6-2/TRBV6-3
CASSSVSANTEAFF
TGTGCCAGCAGTTCTGTCAGCGCGAACACTGAAGCTTTCTTT